This T cell receptor (beta chain) emerged from a study of identical twins. Study observations and caveats: Beta out-of-frame sequences showed weaker excess twin sharing. Instead of following the same donors, the conclusions were based on cross-sectional statistical analysis. For cord blood, abundant beta clonotypes had fewer insertions, unlike memory repertoires, which showed none.

V was pared by 5 bases and J by 1 base, with 18 bases between. CDR1 SQVTM and CDR2 ANQGSEA come from the germline V gene. The CDR3 loop spans 16 amino acids. TCRdb re-called the 5' RACE reads through MiXCR, storing one row per CDR3 protein. The sample contains 510,000 or so distinct CDR3 sequences, roughly 15% of which appear only once. All donors were healthy, and all were Caucasian. This clonotype has just a few counts. The antigen remains unidentified. The same sample was also used in a study of yellow fever vaccine responses in identical twins.

The rearrangement joins TRBV29-1 to TRBJ2-4; possibly TRBD2 for D (7 bases). Source material: CD4+ T cells sorted from blood. The receptor was isolated from a woman aged 18-29 years in good health. CDR3 nucleotides: TGCAGCGTTATCGGGGGGCAAAGTAAGGCCAAAAACATTCAGTACTTC. Protein: CSVIGGQSKAKNIQYF. Using reference TRBV29-1 and TRBJ2-4 for the parts outside the CDR3, the full variable domain is SAVISQKPSRDICQRGTSLTIQCQVDSQVTMMFWYRQQPGQSLTLIATANQGSEATYESGFVIDKFPISRPNLTFSTLTVSNMSPEDSSIYLCSVIGGQSKAKNIQYFGAGTRLSVL.